The present T cell receptor beta chain was sequenced within a study of vaccination and CD4 T cells after COVID-19. The trim removed 4 bases at V and 3 bases at J, leaving 1 base unmatched. CDR1 and CDR2 from the germline V gene are DFQATT and SNEGSKA (reference sequence). The CDR3 covers 13 residues. Treatment of the sample: roughly nine-day PBMC culture with coronavirus spike peptide pools or control peptides (ViraFEST assay). The authors swapped half the medium for fresh IL-2 medium on days 3 and 7. Once obtained from cultured CD4+ T cells, the DNA was sequenced using the Oncomine TCR Beta short-read assay. TCRdb itself ran the PCR reads through MiXCR, one entry per CDR3 protein. The sample carries roughly 19,000 distinct CDR3 sequences, around 60% recorded once. About this clonotype: Its antigen is still unknown.

This chain joins TRBV20-1 and TRBJ2-5; 11 bases are shared with TRBD2. Material: CD4+ T cells from blood, cultured in vitro, obtained before SARS-CoV-2 vaccination. The clonotype was recovered from a human donor who had recovered from COVID-19. The CDR3 nucleotides are TGCAGTGCTAAGACTAGCGGGGAAGAGACCCAGTACTTC. Translation gives CSAKTSGEETQYF.